This T cell receptor beta chain was captured by sequencing in a study of OX40 agonist ivuxolimab in advanced cancers. The wider study: Three patients showed partial responses: one hepatocellular carcinoma and two cutaneous melanoma cases.

Cycle 7 day 1, cycle 4 day 1, and baseline were the timepoints at which blood was sampled. Measured with immunoSEQ multiplex PCR; TCRdb has only the in-frame clones, and not every one. The data contain tens of thousands of clones, about 90% of them seen just once; the ten biggest clones take up around 1.7%. Trimming removed 4 bases from V and 4 bases from J, with 13 bases in between. In germline, CDR1 is GTSNPN, CDR2 SVGIG (reference sequence). This CDR3 region has 13 residues. The sequence was obtained from an adult with an advanced solid tumor such as melanoma, head and neck, liver or kidney cancer. The chain carries TRBV30 and TRBJ1-1; TRBD1 is a possible D gene (5 bases). Sequences were derived from CD4+ or CD8+ T cells sorted from blood, sampled in a trial of the OX40 agonist ivuxolimab. For the CDR3, the DNA is TGTGCCTGGAACGGGAGGGGTGGCACTGAAGCTTTCTTT. Translation gives CAWNGRGGTEAFF. The variable domain in full, completed from reference TRBV30 and TRBJ1-1, reads SQTIHQWPATLVQPVGSPLSLECTVEGTSNPNLYWYRQAAGRGLQLLFYSVGIGQISSEVPQNLSASRPQDRQFILSSKKLLLSDSGFYLCAWNGRGGTEAFFGQGTRLTVV.